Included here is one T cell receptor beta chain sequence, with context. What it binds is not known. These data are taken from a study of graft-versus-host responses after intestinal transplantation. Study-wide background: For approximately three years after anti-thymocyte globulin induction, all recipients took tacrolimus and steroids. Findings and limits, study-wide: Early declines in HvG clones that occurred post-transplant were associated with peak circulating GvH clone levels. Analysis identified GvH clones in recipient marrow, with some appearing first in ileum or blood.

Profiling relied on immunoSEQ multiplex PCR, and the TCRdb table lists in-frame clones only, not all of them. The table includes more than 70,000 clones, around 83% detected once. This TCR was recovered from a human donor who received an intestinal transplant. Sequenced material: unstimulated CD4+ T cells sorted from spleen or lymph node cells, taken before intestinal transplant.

The CDR3 here is CASSSRGFPYEQYF. Here the CDR3 DNA reads TGTGCCAGTAGTAGCAGGGGGTTCCCCTACGAGCAGTACTTC. The V call is TRBV19, the J call TRBJ2-7, with 7 bases matching TRBD1. CDR3 length equals 14 residues. Trimming cost V 4 bases and J 2 bases; bases outside gene matches: 5. Per the germline V gene, CDR1 is LNHDA and CDR2 is SQIVND (reference sequence). The whole variable domain, filled in from reference TRBV19 and TRBJ2-7, reads DGGITQSPKYLFRKEGQNVTLSCEQNLNHDAMYWYRQDPGQGLRLIYYSQIVNDFQKGDIAEGYSVSREKKESFPLTVTSAQKNPTAFYLCASSSRGFPYEQYFGPGTRLTVT.